This TCR beta chain was retrieved from a study of graft-versus-host responses after intestinal transplantation (dated by TCRdb to the early 2020s). Study-wide context: Multivisceral, liver-intestinal, or isolated intestinal transplants were received by the recipients. Samples from three later patients were sequenced in-house on an Illumina MiSeq with MiXCR processing rather than by the commercial service. The cohort enrolled under 25 intestinal transplant recipients including one retransplant, and 3 patients lacking pretransplant specimens were excluded. Anti-thymocyte globulin induction was given to all recipients, followed by maintenance tacrolimus and steroids for around three years. To identify alloreactive clones, pre-transplant mixed lymphocyte reaction products were sequenced and then compared with unstimulated pre-transplant donor and recipient T cells. Graft-versus-host and host-versus-graft alloreactive T cell clones were tracked in the graft, circulation and bone marrow after intestinal transplantation using bulk TCR-beta CDR3 sequencing. Donor T cell macrochimerism was defined as a peak of at least 4% donor T cells among recipient peripheral blood mononuclear cells.

Preparation of the library involved the immunoSEQ multiplex PCR assay. For most patients, genomic DNA was isolated with the Qiagen DNeasy Blood and Tissue Kit and shipped frozen to Adaptive Biotechnologies for TCR sequencing. Adaptive Biotechnologies carried out high-throughput TCR-beta CDR3 sequencing of genomic DNA for most patients. The original pipeline was this. Adaptive's ImmunoSEQ software supplied the TCR sequencing data for around 19 patients, while MiXCR and VDJtools were used to process a few other patients. To correct CD4 versus CD8 sorting errors, sequences present in both subsets at a frequency ratio below 5:1 were removed. CDR3 nucleotide sequences shared between donor and recipient were removed because their origin could not be assigned. To be classed as alloreactive, a clone needed at least 2-fold expansion over unstimulated cells and a minimum CFSE-low frequency of 0.002% (template counts) or 0.001% (read counts). Clones were considered mappable if detected in sequenced pre-transplant spleen, lymph node, or MLR CFSE-low populations of the donor or recipient. Cumulative frequency of alloreactive clones was calculated as a percentage of all sequences weighted by copy number. Held by TCRdb, this immuneACCESS table contains in-frame sequences only and omits some clones. Under half of the omission traces to an unresolved V gene where checked; the cause of the rest is unknown. The DNA was the basis for D and trimming; V, J and clone size are from that table. The sample table lists 95,000 to 110,000 clones, approximately 93% of them with a count of one. The leading ten clones occupy 1% to 1.5% of the sample.

Overall results and qualifications from the work: GvH clones turned up in recipient bone marrow, with some appearing earlier in ileal mucosa or blood, a pattern consistent with an intestinal mucosal origin. In patients with donor T cell macrochimerism, the allografts had high GvH to HvG T cell clonal ratios. Peak levels of circulating GvH clones were associated with declines in HvG clones early after transplant. The relatively low number and heterogeneity of intestinal transplant patients limited the conclusions.

V and J are truncated by 2 bases and 3 bases respectively, leaving an intervening sequence of 8 bases. There are 15 amino acids in the CDR3, from cysteine to phenylalanine inclusive. This entry keeps only the CDR3 DNA: 45 bases, framed from base 1. CDR1 is given as SGHAT and CDR2 as FQNNGV, both from the germline V gene. On this clone itself: Its target antigen remains unknown. The sample holds no much larger clone one base away, and base qualities are not on file.

The intended sense of this specimen's time point label: cells obtained before transplantation from donor or recipient. CD3+CD4+ and CD3+CD8+ populations were FACS-sorted from unstimulated pre-transplant donor and recipient cells taken from spleen or lymph nodes. Recombination connected TRBV11-2 to TRBJ1-6, with a weak D call of TRBD1 (6 bases match). The TCR was taken from a human donor who received an intestinal transplant. Sample: unstimulated CD8+ T cells sorted from spleen or lymph node cells, taken before intestinal transplant. The CDR3 region: CASSLTGNYNSPLHF. The nucleotides are TGTGCCAGCAGCTTAACAGGGAACTATAATTCACCCCTCCACTTT.